The present T cell receptor beta chain was sequenced within a study of T cells in severe cutaneous drug reactions. Study overall: Blister fluids or cells and PBMC were collected from patients in acute or recovery stage. General study results and limits: A public TCRbeta CDR3 appeared in all seven CBZ-SJS/TEN blister samples, averaging about 15%. Carbamazepine-induced Stevens-Johnson syndrome or toxic epidermal necrolysis patients showed strongly raised TRBV12-4, about 29% in blister cells and roughly 5% in PBMC.

The length of the CDR3 is 14 residues. The germline CDR1 and CDR2 sequences are SGDLS and YYNGEE. Regarding this clonotype: As yet, its antigen is unknown.

The patients sequenced had a carbamazepine-induced Stevens-Johnson syndrome or toxic epidermal necrolysis reaction. Libraries were made by iRepertoire multiplex PCR with TCR subtype-specific primers for bulk and single-cell sequencing. Multiplex PCR targeting V, D and J genes made bulk TCR beta libraries. TCRdb reprocessed the multiplex PCR reads and keeps a single row for each CDR3 protein, giving no DNA. The listing contains about 5,500 distinct CDR3 sequences. Material for sequencing was PBMCs. This receptor was obtained from a human donor with a severe cutaneous adverse drug reaction. The gene calls are TRBV9 and TRBJ1-1. The CDR3: CASSVGQLNTEAFF.